The 4 T cell receptor beta chains given below trace back to one sample, sequenced in a study of shared clonotypes between healthy human individuals. Terminally differentiated effector memory CD45RA+ cells were excluded from the naive CD8 cells, which were CD45RO-negative and positively selected for CCR7. Assay used: immunoSEQ multiplex PCR; TCRdb lists only in-frame clones, some missing. The sample lists hundreds of thousands of clones; approximately 96% were seen once. The sequenced sample was naive CD8+ T cells sorted from blood. The receptors originated from a woman in her 30s in good health.

The chain recombines TRBV5-4 with TRBJ2-7, with D unresolved. The germline V gene has CDR1 SGHNT and CDR2 YYREEE (reference sequence). V gave up 0 bases and J gave up 4 bases, with 17 bases separating them. This CDR3 has 16 residues. CDR3 in DNA: TGTGCCAGCAGCTTGGTATATGGCGAATTGGTGTACGAGCAGTACTTC. This translates into CASSLVYGELVYEQYF. Complete variable domain (other parts from reference TRBV5-4 and TRBJ2-7): ETGVTQSPTHLIKTRGQQVTLRCSSQSGHNTVSWYQQALGQGPQFIFQYYREEENGRGNFPPRFSGLQFPNYSSELNVNALELDDSALYLCASSLVYGELVYEQYFGPGTRLTVT.

V is TRBV6-1 and J is TRBJ2-7; 10 bases align to TRBD2. CDR1 and CDR2 (germline): MNHNS, SASEGT. This CDR3 has 15 residues. V was clipped by 7 bases and J by 3 bases; unmatched bases: 9. CDR3 nucleotide sequence: TGTGCCAGCAACCAGTGGACTAGCGGAGGCTACGAGCAGTACTTC. Translated: CASNQWTSGGYEQYF.

V is TRBV9 and J is TRBJ1-1; tentatively, D is TRBD1 (5 bases). Per germline, CDR1 SGDLS and CDR2 YYNGEE. This CDR3 spans 14 amino acids. Trimming shortened V by 3 bases and J by 6 bases, and 15 bases separated the two germline ends. CDR3 sequence (DNA): TGTGCCAGCAGCGCACTGGGGGGGTTCGCTGAAGCTTTCTTT. As protein: CASSALGGFAEAFF.

The rearrangement links TRBV19 to TRBJ2-7; D may correspond to TRBD1 or TRBD2 (5 bases each). CDR1 is LNHDA and CDR2 is SQIVND in the germline V gene (reference sequence). Trimming removed 3 bases at V and 6 bases at J, with 15 bases between. This CDR3 is 14 amino acids long. The CDR3 region is CASSIIQGAFEQYF. The CDR3 nucleotides read TGTGCCAGTAGTATTATCCAGGGAGCCTTCGAGCAGTACTTC.